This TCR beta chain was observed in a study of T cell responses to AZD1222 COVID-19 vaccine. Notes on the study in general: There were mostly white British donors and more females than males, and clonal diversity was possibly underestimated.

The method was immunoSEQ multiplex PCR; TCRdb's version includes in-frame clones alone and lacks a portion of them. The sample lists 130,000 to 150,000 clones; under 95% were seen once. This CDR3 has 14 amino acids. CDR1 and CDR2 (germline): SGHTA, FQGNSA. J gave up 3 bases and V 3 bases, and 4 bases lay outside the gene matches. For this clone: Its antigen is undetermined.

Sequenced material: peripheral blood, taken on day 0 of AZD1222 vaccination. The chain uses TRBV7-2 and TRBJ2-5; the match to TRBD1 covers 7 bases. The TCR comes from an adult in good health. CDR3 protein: CASSFSGTEETQYF. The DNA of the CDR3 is TGTGCCAGCAGCTTCTCCGGGACAGAAGAGACCCAGTACTTC.